This T cell receptor beta chain was documented in a study of T-cell memory formation after mild COVID-19. In regard to this clonotype: Its target is not known.

Broader study findings: Some clones that responded turned up in pre-infection memory, which suggests that cross-reactive memory joined in. CD4+ contracting clones were mainly CM and EM; CD8+ ones, EMRA.

TCRdb fed the 5' RACE reads into MiXCR, producing one record per CDR3 protein. This sample carries some 200,000 distinct CDR3 sequences, roughly 23% of them seen once, and the ten largest clones take more than 20%. The CDR3 is 13 residues long. V shed 7 bases and J 7 bases; nucleotides not matched to a gene: 7. Germline V gene data show CDR1 as ENHRY and CDR2 as SYGVKD. This chain joins TRBV10-3 and TRBJ1-2; 9 bases are shared with TRBD1. This receptor was taken from an adult woman who had mild COVID-19 (a few samples of this study predate the infection). Cell type and time point are not known. The sequenced material came from PBMCs or a T cell subset sorted from them (not recorded which). CDR3 nucleotides: TGTGCCATCACCACCGGGACAGGGTTTGGCTACACCTTC. It specifies CAITTGTGFGYTF.